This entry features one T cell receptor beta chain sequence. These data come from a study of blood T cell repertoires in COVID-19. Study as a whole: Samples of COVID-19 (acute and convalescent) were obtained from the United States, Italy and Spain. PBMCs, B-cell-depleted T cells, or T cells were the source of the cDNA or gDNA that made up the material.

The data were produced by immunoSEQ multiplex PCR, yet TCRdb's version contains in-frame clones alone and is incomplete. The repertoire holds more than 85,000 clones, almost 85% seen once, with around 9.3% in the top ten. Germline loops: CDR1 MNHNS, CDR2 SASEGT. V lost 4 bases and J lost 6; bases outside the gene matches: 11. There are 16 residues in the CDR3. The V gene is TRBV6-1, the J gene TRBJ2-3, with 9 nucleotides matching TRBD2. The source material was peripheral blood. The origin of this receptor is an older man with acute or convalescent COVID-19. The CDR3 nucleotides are TGTGCCAGCAGTGTGTATAGCGGGGGCGACTGGGATACGCAGTATTTT. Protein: CASSVYSGGDWDTQYF.